The rows below give T cell receptor beta chains drawn from one sample of a study of blood T cell repertoires in COVID-19. Sequencing used immunoSEQ multiplex PCR; TCRdb keeps in-frame clones, though not all of them. The table lists over 75,000 clones, 80% of them singletons. The specimen sequenced was peripheral blood. The receptor source for this set is a woman in her seventies with acute or convalescent COVID-19. CDR3s include the opening cysteine and the closing phenylalanine or tryptophan. The D gene is left open where the match is weak. Clone size is not always given. Where it is, it says once, few, many or a class for expanded clones.

>TRBD1|-|TRBV24-1|TRBJ2-2
TGTGCCACCAGTGCCGGGACAGACACCGGGGAGCTGTTTTTT
CATSAGTDTGELFF
>-|-|TRBV3-1/TRBV3-2|TRBJ2-7
TGTGCCAGCAGCCATCTCCGAGGGCTAAAGACCTACGAGCAGTACTTC
CASSHLRGLKTYEQYF
>-|-|TRBV9|TRBJ1-2
TGTGCCAGCAGCGTAGCATCTAACTATGGCTACACCTTC
CASSVASNYGYTF
>TRBD1|few|TRBV4-2|TRBJ1-2
TGTGCCAGCAGCCGGGAAACCGGGACAGCCGAACTCTATGGCTACACCTTC
CASSRETGTAELYGYTF
>TRBD2|-|TRBV7-8|TRBJ2-5
TGTGCCAGCAGCTTAATGCTAGCGGGGACGGAGACCCAGTACTTC
CASSLMLAGTETQYF
>TRBD1|-|TRBV12-3/TRBV12-4|TRBJ1-5
TGTGCCAGCAGGGGGACAGGGAACCAGCCCCAGCATTTT
CASRGTGNQPQHF
>-|few|TRBV10-3|TRBJ2-1
TGTGCCATCAGTGAAGGTGGAGATGAGCAGTTCTTC
CAISEGGDEQFF
>-|-|TRBV25-1|TRBJ1-1
TGTGCCAGCAGTGACGACAAGAACACTGAAGCTTTCTTT
CASSDDKNTEAFF
>TRBD2|-|TRBV7-9|TRBJ2-1
TGTGCCAGCAGCTCGAGCGGGAGGGCAGATAATGAGCAGTTCTTC
CASSSSGRADNEQFF
>TRBD1|-|TRBV19|TRBJ2-2
TGTGCCAGTAGTATCCAGGGGGCTCCCGGGGAGCTGTTTTTT
CASSIQGAPGELFF
>-|-|TRBV6-5|TRBJ1-5
TGTGCCAGCAGCCTGAATCAGCCCCAGCATTTT
CASSLNQPQHF
>TRBD1|-|TRBV4-2|TRBJ2-7
TGTGCCAGCAGCCCGGAGACAGGGAACCGCTACGAGCAGTACTTC
CASSPETGNRYEQYF
>-|-|TRBV5-1|TRBJ1-2
TGCGCCAGCAGCTTGATAGGATCGGACAACATGGGCTACACCTTC
CASSLIGSDNMGYTF
>TRBD1|-|TRBV13|TRBJ1-1
TGTGCCAGCAGCTTACTCGGGACAGGGACTGAAGCTTTCTTT
CASSLLGTGTEAFF
>TRBD1|-|TRBV23-1|TRBJ1-5
TGCGCCAGCGGGCTAGACAGGGGAAGCCTCAATCAGCCCCAGCATTTT
CASGLDRGSLNQPQHF
>-|-|TRBV6-8|TRBJ1-2
TGTGCCAGCAGTTACAGGGGAGGCTATGGCTACACCTTC
CASSYRGGYGYTF
>TRBD1|few|TRBV3-1/TRBV3-2|TRBJ2-5
TGTGCCAGCAGCCTCCGGGACAGGGACGAGACCCAGTACTTC
CASSLRDRDETQYF
>-|-|TRBV2|TRBJ1-3
TGTGCCAGCAGTGAACCCATGAGGGGAAACACCATATATTTT
CASSEPMRGNTIYF
>TRBD1|-|TRBV6-5|TRBJ1-5
TGTGCCAGCAGTTCCTGGGACAGGGCTCAGCCCCAGCATTTT
CASSSWDRAQPQHF
>-|-|TRBV7-2|TRBJ2-4
TGTGCCAGCAGCTTAGGGAGTGCCAGGAGGAAAAACATTCAGTACTTC
CASSLGSARRKNIQYF
>-|-|TRBV19|TRBJ1-6
TGTGCCAGTAGTTGGAACAGGGCCAAGTCACCCCTCCACTTT
CASSWNRAKSPLHF
>TRBD2|once|TRBV7-8|TRBJ2-1
TGTGCCAGCAGCTACCCGGCGGGAGTCAGGAATGAGCAGTTCTTC
CASSYPAGVRNEQFF
>-|-|TRBV27|TRBJ2-2
TGTGCCAGCAGTTTATCGGCGGGTGCGAACACCGGGGAGCTGTTTTTT
CASSLSAGANTGELFF
>TRBD2|-|TRBV2|TRBJ2-3
TGTGCCAGCAGTGATGGTATTGGCGGGGGGTGGGCAGATACGCAGTATTTT
CASSDGIGGGWADTQYF
>-|-|TRBV3-1/TRBV3-2|TRBJ2-1
TGTGCCAGCAGCCAAGACGCGCGACAGAGCTACAATGAGCAGTTCTTC
CASSQDARQSYNEQFF
>TRBD2|-|TRBV11-2|TRBJ2-1
TGTGCCAGCAGCTTAGCGGGAGGGCAGGCCAATGAGCAGTTCTTC
CASSLAGGQANEQFF
>-|-|TRBV27|TRBJ2-7
TGTGCCAGCAGTTTATCGGGACTTAGGGACGAGCAGTACTTC
CASSLSGLRDEQYF
>-|few|TRBV12-3/TRBV12-4|TRBJ2-2
TGTGCCAGCAAATACAGGGACACCGGGGAGCTGTTTTTT
CASKYRDTGELFF
>TRBD1|once|TRBV18|TRBJ2-1
TGTGCCAGCTCTCGCCCGGGGACAGTATACAATGAGCAGTTCTTC
CASSRPGTVYNEQFF
>TRBD2|-|TRBV5-4|TRBJ2-2
TGTGCCAGCAGCGGAGGATCCGGGACTAGCGGGAGGGGGGAGCTGTTTTTT
CASSGGSGTSGRGELFF
>-|-|TRBV21-1|TRBJ1-6
TGTGCCAGCAGCAAAGTAGGGCAGGGGCCTAATTCACCCCTCCACTTT
CASSKVGQGPNSPLHF
>-|-|TRBV28|TRBJ2-1
TGTGCCAGCACTTATAGCGGAAGCACCTACAATGAGCAGTTCTTC
CASTYSGSTYNEQFF
>TRBD1|-|TRBV18|TRBJ2-1
TGTGCCAGCTCACCAACGGACAGGTTAAATGAGCAGTTCTTC
CASSPTDRLNEQFF
>-|few|TRBV4-2|TRBJ2-1
TGTGCCAGCAGCCAAGAGGGGCGGACCTCCTCCTACAATGAGCAGTTCTTC
CASSQEGRTSSYNEQFF
>-|-|TRBV7-2|TRBJ2-1
TGTGCCAGCAGCTTAAGGGGCAGGGGCGGCCAGAATGAGCAGTTCTTC
CASSLRGRGGQNEQFF
>-|-|TRBV6-1|TRBJ1-1
TGTGCCAGCAGTGAATCAGGGGTCACTGAAGCTTTCTTT
CASSESGVTEAFF
>-|-|TRBV5-4|TRBJ1-6
TGTGCCAGCAGCCTGGAAATGGGGCCGGGGGGTAATTCACCCCTCCACTTT
CASSLEMGPGGNSPLHF
>TRBD2|-|TRBV19|TRBJ2-1
TGTGCCAGTAGTACTAGCGGCATCTCCTACAATGAGCAGTTCTTC
CASSTSGISYNEQFF
>-|-|TRBV19|TRBJ1-1
TGTGCCAGTAGTATGCAGGAAGGGAACACTGAAGCTTTCTTT
CASSMQEGNTEAFF
>TRBD2|-|TRBV27|TRBJ2-7
TGTGCCAGCAGTTCAGGGACTAGCGGAGCCTACGAGCAGTACTTC
CASSSGTSGAYEQYF